This is a list of T cell receptor beta chains from one sample in a study of T cell repertoires in cytomegalovirus infection. A single record per CDR3 protein comes from TCRdb applying MiXCR to the reads. The sample carries approximately 910,000 distinct CDR3 sequences, roughly 31% recorded once. No antigens are known for them. The sample consisted of cultured CD8+ T cells from PBMCs, taken from culture after CMV antigen stimulation. The receptors were gathered from a human donor in good health (CMV status not recorded). Some clones in this sample may be carry-over from other donors' samples. CDR3s include the opening cysteine and the closing phenylalanine or tryptophan. D genes are given only for firm matches. Clone size, where shown, is once, few, many, or a class for clones that have expanded.

CDR3nt: TGTGCCAGCGGCGACGCAGGGGCGACCGCGGAGACCCAGTACTTC
CDR3aa: CASGDAGATAETQYF
v_gene: TRBV12-3/TRBV12-4
abundance: few
j_gene: TRBJ2-5
d_gene: -

CDR3nt: TGTGCCAGCAGTTTGGGACAGGGATCCTCCTACGAGCAGTACTTC
CDR3aa: CASSLGQGSSYEQYF
v_gene: TRBV12-3/TRBV12-4
abundance: many
j_gene: TRBJ2-7
d_gene: TRBD1

CDR3nt: TGTGCCAGCAGATTGACAGCGAACACTGAAGCTTTCTTT
CDR3aa: CASRLTANTEAFF
v_gene: TRBV6-1
abundance: many
j_gene: TRBJ1-1
d_gene: -

CDR3nt: TGTGCCAGCAGCGGCCACTCCCCGGCACAGAAGTATGGCTACACCTTC
CDR3aa: CASSGHSPAQKYGYTF
v_gene: TRBV7-9
abundance: -
j_gene: TRBJ1-2
d_gene: -

CDR3nt: TGTGCCAGCAGTTACATAGGACAGGGGACCCATCGGGTCGCGAACACCGGGGAGCTGTTTTTT
CDR3aa: CASSYIGQGTHRVANTGELFF
v_gene: TRBV6-2/TRBV6-3
abundance: -
j_gene: TRBJ2-2
d_gene: TRBD1

CDR3nt: TGCAGTGCGATTAGCGGGGGACCCTACGAGCAGTACTTC
CDR3aa: CSAISGGPYEQYF
v_gene: TRBV20-1
abundance: -
j_gene: TRBJ2-7
d_gene: TRBD2

CDR3nt: TGTGCCAGCCATAGGCGGCTAGCGACTAGCACAGATACGCAGTATTTT
CDR3aa: CASHRRLATSTDTQYF
v_gene: TRBV2
abundance: -
j_gene: TRBJ2-3
d_gene: -

CDR3nt: TGTGCTAGTGGCCCGACAGGGAGGAACATTCAGTACTTC
CDR3aa: CASGPTGRNIQYF
v_gene: TRBV12-5
abundance: few
j_gene: TRBJ2-4
d_gene: -

CDR3nt: TGTGCCAGCAGTCAACCCGACCCCCAAGATACGCAGTATTTT
CDR3aa: CASSQPDPQDTQYF
v_gene: TRBV6-2/TRBV6-3
abundance: few
j_gene: TRBJ2-3
d_gene: -

CDR3nt: TGTGCCAGCGCCGGGACAGCAACCTACAATGAGCAGTTCTTC
CDR3aa: CASAGTATYNEQFF
v_gene: TRBV18
abundance: -
j_gene: TRBJ2-1
d_gene: TRBD1

CDR3nt: TGTGCCATCAGTAGACAGGGGGAGACCGAAAGGAAGGGCTACACCTTC
CDR3aa: CAISRQGETERKGYTF
v_gene: TRBV2
abundance: once
j_gene: TRBJ1-2
d_gene: TRBD1

CDR3nt: TGTGCCAGCAGCGATCGACTAGCGGCTACTTACAATGAGCAGTTCTTC
CDR3aa: CASSDRLAATYNEQFF
v_gene: TRBV7-2
abundance: many
j_gene: TRBJ2-1
d_gene: TRBD2

CDR3nt: TGTGCCAGCAGCTTTGAGCCAGGTCCGGATACGCAGTATTTT
CDR3aa: CASSFEPGPDTQYF
v_gene: TRBV13
abundance: -
j_gene: TRBJ2-3
d_gene: -

CDR3nt: TGTGCTAGTGCTCCTGGGGTAGCGGGACTGAGCTCCTACAATGAGCAGTTCTTC
CDR3aa: CASAPGVAGLSSYNEQFF
v_gene: TRBV12-5
abundance: many
j_gene: TRBJ2-1
d_gene: TRBD2

CDR3nt: TGTGCCAGCAGCGGCGCAGGCGAGCAGTTCTTC
CDR3aa: CASSGAGEQFF
v_gene: TRBV9
abundance: many
j_gene: TRBJ2-1
d_gene: -

CDR3nt: TGCAGTGCTAGAGATTTAAGGACCTACGAGCAGTACTTC
CDR3aa: CSARDLRTYEQYF
v_gene: TRBV20-1
abundance: -
j_gene: TRBJ2-7
d_gene: -

CDR3nt: TGTGCCATCCTACCGGGACTAGCGGGGGGGAAGAACACCGGGGAGCTGTTTTTT
CDR3aa: CAILPGLAGGKNTGELFF
v_gene: TRBV2
abundance: many
j_gene: TRBJ2-2
d_gene: TRBD2

CDR3nt: TGTGCCAGCAGACTCCCACAGGGAACAGAAGCTTTCTTT
CDR3aa: CASRLPQGTEAFF
v_gene: TRBV27
abundance: few
j_gene: TRBJ1-1
d_gene: -

CDR3nt: TGTGCCAGCAGCTCCGGGACATCTACCCACGAGCAGTACTTC
CDR3aa: CASSSGTSTHEQYF
v_gene: TRBV5-6
abundance: -
j_gene: TRBJ2-7
d_gene: -

CDR3nt: TGTGCCAGCAGCCCCCCGGGACAGGGGTTTTCACCCCTCCACTTT
CDR3aa: CASSPPGQGFSPLHF
v_gene: TRBV5-5
abundance: -
j_gene: TRBJ1-6
d_gene: TRBD1

CDR3nt: TGTGCCAGCAACATAGACAGGAAAAGGAACACCGGGGAGCTGTTTTTT
CDR3aa: CASNIDRKRNTGELFF
v_gene: TRBV28
abundance: few
j_gene: TRBJ2-2
d_gene: -

CDR3nt: TGCAGTGCTAGAGATACAGGATACAACGAGCAGTACTTC
CDR3aa: CSARDTGYNEQYF
v_gene: TRBV20-1
abundance: few
j_gene: TRBJ2-7
d_gene: -

CDR3nt: TGTGCCAGCAGCACGGGGGGGGGGCTTTATGAAAAACTGTTTTTT
CDR3aa: CASSTGGGLYEKLFF
v_gene: TRBV6-1
abundance: -
j_gene: TRBJ1-4
d_gene: -

CDR3nt: TGTGCCAGCACCCCGACGGACAGGGCAGAGCAGTTCTTC
CDR3aa: CASTPTDRAEQFF
v_gene: TRBV7-9
abundance: few
j_gene: TRBJ2-1
d_gene: TRBD1

CDR3nt: TGTGCCAGCAGCCCCTCAGACACTGAAGCTTTCTTT
CDR3aa: CASSPSDTEAFF
v_gene: TRBV7-8
abundance: many
j_gene: TRBJ1-1
d_gene: -

CDR3nt: TGCGCCAGCAGCTTAGATAGCGGCCCTAGCACAGATACGCAGTATTTT
CDR3aa: CASSLDSGPSTDTQYF
v_gene: TRBV5-1
abundance: -
j_gene: TRBJ2-3
d_gene: -

CDR3nt: TGTGCCAGCAGCCCGACAGGGGGATCCTACGAGCAGTACTTC
CDR3aa: CASSPTGGSYEQYF
v_gene: TRBV7-6
abundance: many
j_gene: TRBJ2-7
d_gene: TRBD1

CDR3nt: TGCGCCAGCAGCCCTGAATTAAGCTCCTATAATTCAACCCTCCACTTT
CDR3aa: CASSPELSSYNSTLHF
v_gene: TRBV4-1
abundance: -
j_gene: TRBJ1-6
d_gene: -

CDR3nt: TGTGCCCGCAACAGGGGTAAATCTGGAAGGGCCAACGTCCTGACTTTC
CDR3aa: CARNRGKSGRANVLTF
v_gene: TRBV2
abundance: -
j_gene: TRBJ2-6
d_gene: TRBD1

CDR3nt: TGTGCCAGCAGTTCGTCCTCCCTGAGTGGTAACTACGAGCAGTACTTC
CDR3aa: CASSSSSLSGNYEQYF
v_gene: TRBV6-5
abundance: few
j_gene: TRBJ2-7
d_gene: -

CDR3nt: TGTGCCAGCAGCCCCGACAGGGACACTGAAGCTTTCTTT
CDR3aa: CASSPDRDTEAFF
v_gene: TRBV5-6
abundance: few
j_gene: TRBJ1-1
d_gene: TRBD1

CDR3nt: TGTGCCAGCAGCCGAGAGGGAGGAAGGGAGACCCAGTACTTC
CDR3aa: CASSREGGRETQYF
v_gene: TRBV7-9
abundance: many
j_gene: TRBJ2-5
d_gene: -

CDR3nt: TGTGCCAGCATTACATTACAGGGGGCGCCGGGGTCCGGGGAGCTGTTTTTT
CDR3aa: CASITLQGAPGSGELFF
v_gene: TRBV2
abundance: -
j_gene: TRBJ2-2
d_gene: TRBD1

CDR3nt: TGTGCCAGCAGTTGGACATCGTACCAAGAGACCCAGTACTTC
CDR3aa: CASSWTSYQETQYF
v_gene: TRBV6-1
abundance: -
j_gene: TRBJ2-5
d_gene: -

CDR3nt: TGTGCCAGCAGCCCCCGACGGAACGGGGGGGCGAATGAGCAGTTCTTC
CDR3aa: CASSPRRNGGANEQFF
v_gene: TRBV7-9
abundance: few
j_gene: TRBJ2-1
d_gene: TRBD2

CDR3nt: TGTGCCAGTACCGTGACTAGCGGCAATGAGCAGTTCTTC
CDR3aa: CASTVTSGNEQFF
v_gene: TRBV19
abundance: -
j_gene: TRBJ2-1
d_gene: TRBD2

CDR3nt: TGTGCCAGCAGCTTGGTGGCAGCGCGTGGTGAAAAACTGTTTTTT
CDR3aa: CASSLVAARGEKLFF
v_gene: TRBV5-5
abundance: few
j_gene: TRBJ1-4
d_gene: -

CDR3nt: TGTGCCAGCAGAGAGACAGGGGGCTTGGACTATGGCTACACCTTC
CDR3aa: CASRETGGLDYGYTF
v_gene: TRBV12-3/TRBV12-4
abundance: -
j_gene: TRBJ1-2
d_gene: TRBD1

CDR3nt: TGTGCCAGCAGTTACTATGGGGGCGGGATATACAATGAGCAGTTCTTC
CDR3aa: CASSYYGGGIYNEQFF
v_gene: TRBV6-5
abundance: -
j_gene: TRBJ2-1
d_gene: -

CDR3nt: TGTGCCAGCAGTTTAAAGGGGTCGTATAGCAATCAGCCCCAGCATTTT
CDR3aa: CASSLKGSYSNQPQHF
v_gene: TRBV27
abundance: -
j_gene: TRBJ1-5
d_gene: -

CDR3nt: TGTGCCAGCAGTCCGGACGGTTTTCAGCCCCAGCATTTT
CDR3aa: CASSPDGFQPQHF
v_gene: TRBV27
abundance: -
j_gene: TRBJ1-5
d_gene: -

CDR3nt: TGTGCCAGCAGTTCTCCCAGGAAGCTAGGAGAGACCCAGTACTTC
CDR3aa: CASSSPRKLGETQYF
v_gene: TRBV28
abundance: few
j_gene: TRBJ2-5
d_gene: -

CDR3nt: TGTGCCAGCAGCTCACGTACCGGGACTAGCGGGGGGCTCCATCAAGAGACCCAGTACTTC
CDR3aa: CASSSRTGTSGGLHQETQYF
v_gene: TRBV7-2
abundance: many
j_gene: TRBJ2-5
d_gene: TRBD2

CDR3nt: TGTGCTAGTGGTGCTCCCAGGGGCGGGAACTATGGCTACACCTTC
CDR3aa: CASGAPRGGNYGYTF
v_gene: TRBV12-5
abundance: few
j_gene: TRBJ1-2
d_gene: -

CDR3nt: TGTGCCAGCAGTGATGGACCGCTCACCTTC
CDR3aa: CASSDGPLTF
v_gene: TRBV9
abundance: -
j_gene: TRBJ1-2
d_gene: -

CDR3nt: TGTGCCAGCAGCTGGGCGACAGGGAATGGCTACACCTTC
CDR3aa: CASSWATGNGYTF
v_gene: TRBV7-9
abundance: many
j_gene: TRBJ1-2
d_gene: TRBD1

CDR3nt: TGTGCCAGCAGCCCAAGGGACAGTATCTATGGCTACACCTTC
CDR3aa: CASSPRDSIYGYTF
v_gene: TRBV7-2
abundance: many
j_gene: TRBJ1-2
d_gene: TRBD1

CDR3nt: TGTGCCAGCAGCGCATCCACAGGGTTTGATGCCAATCCGGAGACCCAGTACTTC
CDR3aa: CASSASTGFDANPETQYF
v_gene: TRBV7-6
abundance: -
j_gene: TRBJ2-5
d_gene: -